This TCR beta chain is from a study of blood T cell repertoires in COVID-19. Overall study: Specimens from acute and convalescent COVID-19 originated in the United States, Italy and Spain. PBMCs, B-cell-depleted T cells, or T cells were the source of the cDNA or gDNA that made up the material.

CDR1 and CDR2 from the germline V gene are KGHDR and SFDVKD. CDR3 length equals 18 residues. With 0 bases removed from V and 2 bases from J, the gap between germline ends came to 15 bases. Methods used by the authors: Amplification of reference gene primers was used by the study to estimate nucleated cell counts. Here immunoSEQ multiplex PCR was the method, and the copy in TCRdb shows in-frame clones only, minus some. V, J and clone size were drawn from that table, and D and trimming were deduced from the DNA. The sample records a few hundred thousand clones, over 75% being singletons. Cohorts were assigned according to the clinical history that participants reported.

The genes are TRBV24-1 and TRBJ2-2; tentatively, D is TRBD2 (6 bases). This clonotype originated in a man younger than 45 who had recovered from COVID-19. Sequenced sample: PBMCs or T cells enriched from blood (not recorded which). DNA for the CDR3: TGTGCCACCAGTGATTTGCGCCCGGCTAGCGCCAACACCGGGGAGCTGTTTTTT. Translating gives CATSDLRPASANTGELFF.